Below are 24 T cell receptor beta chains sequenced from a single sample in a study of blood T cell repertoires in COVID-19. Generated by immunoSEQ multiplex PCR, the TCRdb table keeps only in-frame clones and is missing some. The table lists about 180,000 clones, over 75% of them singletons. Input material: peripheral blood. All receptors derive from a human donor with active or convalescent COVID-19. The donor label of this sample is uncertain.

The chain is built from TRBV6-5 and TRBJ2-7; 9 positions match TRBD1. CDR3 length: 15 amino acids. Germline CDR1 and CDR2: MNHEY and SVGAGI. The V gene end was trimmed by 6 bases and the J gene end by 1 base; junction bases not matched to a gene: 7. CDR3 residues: CASSRTGEGSYEQYF. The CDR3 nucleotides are TGTGCCAGCAGCCGGACAGGGGAAGGGTCCTACGAGCAGTACTTC.

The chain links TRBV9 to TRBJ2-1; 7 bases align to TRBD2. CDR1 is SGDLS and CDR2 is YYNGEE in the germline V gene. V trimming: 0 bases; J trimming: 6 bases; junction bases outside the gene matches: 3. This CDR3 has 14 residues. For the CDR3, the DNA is TGTGCCAGCAGCGTAGGGGAGGGTAGCAATGAGCAGTTCTTC. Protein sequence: CASSVGEGSNEQFF.

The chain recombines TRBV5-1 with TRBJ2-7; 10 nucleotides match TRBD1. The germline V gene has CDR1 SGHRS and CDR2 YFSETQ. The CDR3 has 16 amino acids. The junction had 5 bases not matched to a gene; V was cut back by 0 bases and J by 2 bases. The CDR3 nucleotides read TGCGCCAGCAGCTTGGCGGGAGGGACAGGGGCCTACGAGCAGTACTTC. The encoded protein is CASSLAGGTGAYEQYF.

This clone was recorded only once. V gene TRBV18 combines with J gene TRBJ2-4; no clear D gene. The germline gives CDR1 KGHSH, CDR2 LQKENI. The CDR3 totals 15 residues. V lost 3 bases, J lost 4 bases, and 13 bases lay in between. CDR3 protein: CASSPRSDGKNIQYF. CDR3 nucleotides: TGTGCCAGCTCACCGCGAAGCGACGGTAAAAACATTCAGTACTTC. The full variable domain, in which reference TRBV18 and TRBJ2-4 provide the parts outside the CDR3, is NAGVMQNPRHLVRRRGQEARLRCSPMKGHSHVYWYRQLPEEGLKFMVYLQKENIIDESGMPKERFSAEFPKEGPSILRIQQVVRGDSAAYFCASSPRSDGKNIQYFGAGTRLSVL.

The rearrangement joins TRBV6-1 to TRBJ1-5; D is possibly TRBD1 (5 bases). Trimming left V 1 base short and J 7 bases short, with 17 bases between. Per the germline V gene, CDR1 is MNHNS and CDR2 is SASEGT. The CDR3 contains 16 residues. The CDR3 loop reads CASSEGSGGGLQPQHF. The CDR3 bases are TGTGCCAGCAGTGAAGGGTCCGGGGGAGGGCTCCAGCCCCAGCATTTT.

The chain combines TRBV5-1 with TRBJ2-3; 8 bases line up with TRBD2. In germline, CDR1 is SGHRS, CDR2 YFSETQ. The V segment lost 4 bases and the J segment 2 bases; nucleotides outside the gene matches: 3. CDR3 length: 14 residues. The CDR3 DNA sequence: TGCGCCAGCAGCCCAGCGGGAGACACAGATACGCAGTATTTT. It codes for CASSPAGDTDTQYF.

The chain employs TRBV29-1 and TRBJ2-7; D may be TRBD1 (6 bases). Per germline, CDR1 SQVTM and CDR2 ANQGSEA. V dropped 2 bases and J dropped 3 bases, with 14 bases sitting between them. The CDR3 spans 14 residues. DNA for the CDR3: TGCAGCGTTGAACGAGGGGGTGGCGGCTACGAGCAGTACTTC. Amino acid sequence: CSVERGGGGYEQYF.

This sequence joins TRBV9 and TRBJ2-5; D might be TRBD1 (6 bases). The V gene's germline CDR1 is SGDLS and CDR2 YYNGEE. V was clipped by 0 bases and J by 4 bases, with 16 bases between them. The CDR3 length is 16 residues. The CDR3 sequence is CASSVDWGLGSETQYF. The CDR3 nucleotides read TGTGCCAGCAGCGTAGATTGGGGGCTCGGTTCAGAGACCCAGTACTTC.

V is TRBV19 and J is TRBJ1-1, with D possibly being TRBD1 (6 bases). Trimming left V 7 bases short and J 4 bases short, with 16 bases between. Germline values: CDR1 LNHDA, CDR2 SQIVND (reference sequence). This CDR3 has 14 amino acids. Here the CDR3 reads CASTTDSRGTEAFF. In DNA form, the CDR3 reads TGTGCCAGTACCACGGACAGTCGGGGCACTGAAGCTTTCTTT.

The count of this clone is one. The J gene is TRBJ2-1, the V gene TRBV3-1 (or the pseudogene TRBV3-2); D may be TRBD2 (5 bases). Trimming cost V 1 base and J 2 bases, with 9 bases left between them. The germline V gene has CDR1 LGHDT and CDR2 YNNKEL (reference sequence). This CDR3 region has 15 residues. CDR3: CASSQAAETYNEQFF. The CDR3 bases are TGTGCCAGCAGCCAAGCAGCGGAAACCTACAATGAGCAGTTCTTC.

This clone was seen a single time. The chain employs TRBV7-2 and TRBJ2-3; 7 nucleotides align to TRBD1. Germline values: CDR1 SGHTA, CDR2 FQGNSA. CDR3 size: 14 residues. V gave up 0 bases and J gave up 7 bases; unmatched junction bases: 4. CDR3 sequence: CASSLAGGVHTQYF. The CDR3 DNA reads TGTGCCAGCAGCTTAGCAGGGGGCGTACATACGCAGTATTTT.

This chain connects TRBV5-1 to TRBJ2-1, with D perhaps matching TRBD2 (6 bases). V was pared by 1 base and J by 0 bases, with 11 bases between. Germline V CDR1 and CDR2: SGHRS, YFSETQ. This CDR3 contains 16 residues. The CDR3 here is CASSLTGVSSYNEQFF. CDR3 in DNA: TGCGCCAGCAGCTTGACGGGGGTAAGCTCCTACAATGAGCAGTTCTTC.

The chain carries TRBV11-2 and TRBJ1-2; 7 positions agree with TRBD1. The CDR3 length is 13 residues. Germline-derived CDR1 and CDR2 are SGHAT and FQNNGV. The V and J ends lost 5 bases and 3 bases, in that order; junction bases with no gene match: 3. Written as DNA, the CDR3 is TGTGCCAGCAGCCCCGGGACAGACTATGGCTACACCTTC. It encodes CASSPGTDYGYTF. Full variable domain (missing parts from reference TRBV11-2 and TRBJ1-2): EAGVAQSPRYKIIEKRQSVAFWCNPISGHATLYWYQQILGQGPKLLIQFQNNGVVDDSQLPKDRFSAERLKGVDSTLKIQPAKLEDSAVYLCASSPGTDYGYTFGSGTRLTVV.

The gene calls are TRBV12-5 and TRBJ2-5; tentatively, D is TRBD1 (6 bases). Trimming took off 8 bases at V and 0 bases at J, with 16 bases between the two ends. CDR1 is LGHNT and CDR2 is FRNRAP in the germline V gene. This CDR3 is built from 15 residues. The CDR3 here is CASNHLEGDQETQYF. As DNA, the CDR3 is TGTGCTAGTAATCACTTAGAGGGGGACCAAGAGACCCAGTACTTC.

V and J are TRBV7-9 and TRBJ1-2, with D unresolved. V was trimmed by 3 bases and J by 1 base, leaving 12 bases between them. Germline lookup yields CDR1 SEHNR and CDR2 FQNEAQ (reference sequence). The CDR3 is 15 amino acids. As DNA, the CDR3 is TGTGCCAGCAGCTTGCGATCGTCCTTTAACTATGGCTACACCTTC. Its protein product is CASSLRSSFNYGYTF.

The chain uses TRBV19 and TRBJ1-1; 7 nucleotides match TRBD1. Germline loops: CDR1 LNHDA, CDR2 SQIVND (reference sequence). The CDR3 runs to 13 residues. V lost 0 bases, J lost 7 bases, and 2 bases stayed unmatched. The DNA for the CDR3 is TGTGCCAGTAGTATAGAAGACAGGGATGAAGCTTTCTTT. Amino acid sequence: CASSIEDRDEAFF. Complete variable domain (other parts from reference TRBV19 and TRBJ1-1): DGGITQSPKYLFRKEGQNVTLSCEQNLNHDAMYWYRQDPGQGLRLIYYSQIVNDFQKGDIAEGYSVSREKKESFPLTVTSAQKNPTAFYLCASSIEDRDEAFFGQGTRLTVV.

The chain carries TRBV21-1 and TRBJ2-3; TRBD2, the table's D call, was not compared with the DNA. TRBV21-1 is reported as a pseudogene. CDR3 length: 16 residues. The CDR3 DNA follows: TGTGCCAGCAAAATTCAGCGTCCGGGGTTCACAGATACGCAGTATTTT. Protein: CASKIQRPGFTDTQYF.

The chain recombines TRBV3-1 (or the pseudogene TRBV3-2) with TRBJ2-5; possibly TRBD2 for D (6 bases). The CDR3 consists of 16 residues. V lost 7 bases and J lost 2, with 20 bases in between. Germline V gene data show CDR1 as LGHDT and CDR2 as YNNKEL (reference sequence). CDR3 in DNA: TGTGCCAGCAAAAAAGAGCGGCCGGGAGTACAAGAGACCCAGTACTTC. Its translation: CASKKERPGVQETQYF.

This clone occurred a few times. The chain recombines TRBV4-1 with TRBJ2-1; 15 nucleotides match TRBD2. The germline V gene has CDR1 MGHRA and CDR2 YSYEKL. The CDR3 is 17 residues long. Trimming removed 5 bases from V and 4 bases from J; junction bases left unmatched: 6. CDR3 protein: CASSYPGLAGGYNEQFF. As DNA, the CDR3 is TGCGCCAGCAGCTACCCGGGACTAGCGGGAGGATACAATGAGCAGTTCTTC.

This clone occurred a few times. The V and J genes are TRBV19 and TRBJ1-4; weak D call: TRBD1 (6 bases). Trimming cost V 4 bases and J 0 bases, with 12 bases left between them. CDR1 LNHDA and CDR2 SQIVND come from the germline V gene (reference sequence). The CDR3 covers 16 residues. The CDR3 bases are TGTGCCAGTAGTACCGAGACAGGAGCAACTAATGAAAAACTGTTTTTT. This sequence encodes CASSTETGATNEKLFF.

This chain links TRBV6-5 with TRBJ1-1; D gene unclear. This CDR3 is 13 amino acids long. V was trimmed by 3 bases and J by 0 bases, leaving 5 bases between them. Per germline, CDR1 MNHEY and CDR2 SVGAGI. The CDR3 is CASSYNLNTEAFF. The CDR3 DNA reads TGTGCCAGCAGTTATAATCTGAACACTGAAGCTTTCTTT.

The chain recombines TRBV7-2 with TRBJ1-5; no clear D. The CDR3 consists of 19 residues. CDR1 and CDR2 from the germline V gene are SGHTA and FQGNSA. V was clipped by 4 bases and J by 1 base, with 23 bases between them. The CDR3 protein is CASSYREGRPRTSNQPQHF. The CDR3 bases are TGTGCCAGCAGCTATCGGGAAGGACGTCCCCGTACGAGCAATCAGCCCCAGCATTTT.

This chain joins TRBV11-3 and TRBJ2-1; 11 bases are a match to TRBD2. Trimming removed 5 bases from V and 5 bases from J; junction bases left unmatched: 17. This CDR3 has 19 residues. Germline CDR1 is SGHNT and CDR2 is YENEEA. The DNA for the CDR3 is TGTGCCAGCAGCCCTAGGGAGGTTACTAGCGGGAGACCCAACAATGAGCAGTTCTTC. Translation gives CASSPREVTSGRPNNEQFF.

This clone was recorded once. CDR3 nucleotides: TGTGCCAGCAGCTGGGGACAGGATGATGGCTACACCTTC. Translation: CASSWGQDDGYTF. This chain uses TRBV7-2 with TRBJ1-2; 8 bases are a match to TRBD1. Unmatched junction bases numbered 4, after V lost 4 bases and J lost 6 bases. Germline V gene lookup returns CDR1 SGHTA and CDR2 FQGNSA. CDR3 length: 13 residues. Looking up the rest from reference TRBV7-2 and TRBJ1-2 gives the full variable domain: GAGVSQSPSNKVTEKGKDVELRCDPISGHTALYWYRQSLGQGLEFLIYFQGNSAPDKSGLPSDRFSAERTGGSVSTLTIQRTQQEDSAVYLCASSWGQDDGYTFGSGTRLTVV.